The 20 T cell receptor beta chains given below trace back to one sample, sequenced in a study of regulatory T cells in long-lasting Graves disease. Time point reported: newly diagnosed GD, antithyroid drugs for less than 3 months. With RNA extracted from PBMCs as input, the TCR library was made. iRepertoire HTBI primers and Arm-PCR of CDR3 regions built TCR beta libraries. TCRdb used MiXCR to reprocess the multiplex PCR reads, holding one entry per CDR3 protein. Of a few hundred thousand distinct CDR3 sequences listed, 15% are singletons. This sample was also put to use in a study of T cells in Graves' hyperthyroidism and ophthalmopathy.

This specimen consisted of peripheral blood mononuclear cells (PBMCs), obtained at new diagnosis, from a patient treated with antithyroid drugs. These receptors all stem from a woman aged 40-49 years with Graves disease.

This clonotype was recorded many times. The chain is built from TRBV12-3 or TRBV12-4 and TRBJ1-2; D is ambiguous. V was shortened by 6 bases and J by 4 bases, with 12 bases between the two germline ends. This CDR3 has 13 amino acids. CDR3 residues: CASSVSLAYGYTF. The CDR3 DNA reads TGTGCCAGCAGCGTGTCCCTGGCCTATGGCTACACCTTC.

This clonotype was detected a few times. The chain is built from TRBV5-6 and TRBJ2-7, with TRBD1 identical over 7 bases. V lost 4 bases and J lost 6; bases outside the gene matches: 7. This CDR3 spans 13 amino acids. The germline CDR1 and CDR2 sequences are SGHDT and YYEEEE. CDR3 sequence: CASSGTTGFEQYF. CDR3 sequence (DNA): TGTGCCAGCAGCGGGACGACAGGGTTCGAGCAGTACTTC.

This clonotype was counted at least ten times. The chain links TRBV19 to TRBJ2-7; 14 bases are shared with TRBD2. Germline-derived CDR1 and CDR2 are LNHDA and SQIVND (reference sequence). Trimming at V came to 9 bases and at J to 6 bases, leaving 1 base not matched to a gene. The CDR3 is 12 amino acids. CDR3 sequence (DNA): TGTGCCAGCGGACTAGCGGGAGGCGAGCAGTACTTC. It codes for CASGLAGGEQYF.

This chain links TRBV7-2 with TRBJ1-5, with D possibly matching TRBD1 (5 bases). Germline CDR1 reads SGHTA; CDR2 reads FQGNSA. CDR3 length: 15 amino acids. The V end lost 2 bases, the J end lost 5 bases, and 13 bases lay between the germline ends. CDR3 loop: CASSLYERDHQPQHF. The CDR3 bases are TGTGCCAGCAGCTTATACGAAAGGGACCATCAGCCCCAGCATTTT.

In its sample, this clonotype was seen many times. The rearrangement uses TRBV5-1 and TRBJ2-1; D ambiguous. The germline CDR1 and CDR2 sequences are SGHRS and YFSETQ. The CDR3 runs 14 residues. Trimming cost V 1 base and J 4 bases, with 9 bases left between them. The CDR3 DNA follows: TGCGCCAGCAGCTTGAACGGGCCATACAATGAGCAGTTCTTC. Translating it yields CASSLNGPYNEQFF.

The J gene is TRBJ1-1, the V gene TRBV27; 7 positions agree with TRBD1. Germline CDR1 and CDR2: MNHEY and SMNVEV (reference sequence). The J segment lost 5 bases and the V segment lost 7 bases, leaving 10 bases of the junction unmatched. This CDR3 comprises 14 residues. CDR3 DNA: TGTGCCAGCACAGGGGGGAACCGGGGGACTGAAGCTTTCTTT. This codes for CASTGGNRGTEAFF.

This chain joins TRBV25-1 and TRBJ2-7; weak D call: TRBD2 (8 bases). V lost 4 bases, J lost 0 bases, and 16 bases lay in between. CDR3 length: 16 amino acids. Looked up from germline, CDR1 is MGHDK and CDR2 is SYGVNS. The CDR3 spells CASSAGGDSSSYEQYF. CDR3 in DNA: TGTGCCAGCAGTGCCGGGGGGGACAGTAGCTCCTACGAGCAGTACTTC.

The table lists this clonotype with many counts. This chain links TRBV9 with TRBJ2-1; 7 bases line up with TRBD2. V trimming: 0 bases; J trimming: 4 bases; junction bases outside the gene matches: 4. This CDR3 is 15 amino acids long. In germline, CDR1 is SGDLS, CDR2 YYNGEE. CDR3 DNA sequence: TGTGCCAGCAGCGTAGCGGGGGGAGGGTACAATGAGCAGTTCTTC. It encodes CASSVAGGGYNEQFF. Full variable domain (outside the CDR3, taken from reference TRBV9 and TRBJ2-1): DSGVTQTPKHLITATGQRVTLRCSPRSGDLSVYWYQQSLDQGLQFLIQYYNGEERAKGNILERFSAQQFPDLHSELNLSSLELGDSALYFCASSVAGGGYNEQFFGPGTRLTVL.

Only a few counts were recorded for this clonotype. This chain uses TRBV6-1 with TRBJ2-1; D call uncertain. CDR1 and CDR2 from the germline V gene are MNHNS and SASEGT. V lost 3 bases to trimming and J lost 4 bases, with 13 bases between them. This CDR3 comprises 15 residues. As DNA, the CDR3 is TGTGCCAGCAGTGAGGAAGGGCTAGAATACAATGAGCAGTTCTTC. Its translation is CASSEEGLEYNEQFF.

The chain couples TRBV19 to TRBJ2-1; TRBD2 agrees at 7 bases. Germline CDR1 is LNHDA and CDR2 is SQIVND (reference sequence). V trimming: 4 bases; J trimming: 3 bases; junction bases outside the gene matches: 3. The CDR3 length is 14 residues. As DNA, the CDR3 is TGTGCCAGTAGTACCGGGACTAACTACAATGAGCAGTTCTTC. Amino acid sequence: CASSTGTNYNEQFF.

This clonotype was detected many times. This sequence joins TRBV27 and TRBJ2-1; 9 bases agree with TRBD1. The V and J ends lost 5 bases and 7 bases, in that order; junction bases with no gene match: 9. Per germline, CDR1 MNHEY and CDR2 SMNVEV (reference sequence). This CDR3 has 15 residues. The CDR3 protein is CASSGGTGSHNEQFF. DNA for the CDR3: TGTGCCAGCAGTGGTGGGACAGGGTCACATAATGAGCAGTTCTTC.

This clonotype has at least ten counts. This rearrangement joins TRBV5-6 to TRBJ2-3; the D gene is possibly TRBD2 (6 bases). This CDR3 region has 17 residues. V gave up 7 bases and J gave up 2 bases, with 23 bases separating them. Germline loops: CDR1 SGHDT, CDR2 YYEEEE. The CDR3 bases are TGTGCCAGCCGAGGGGCGGGAAGAGGGTCCCTCACAGATACGCAGTATTTT. Protein: CASRGAGRGSLTDTQYF.

Ten or more counts support this clonotype. V gene TRBV24-1 combines with J gene TRBJ2-7, with 11 nucleotides matching TRBD1. The end of the DNA fits TRBJ2-3 better, so the J call may be wrong. The germline V gene encodes CDR1 KGHDR and CDR2 SFDVKD. The CDR3 spans 16 residues. CDR3 sequence (DNA): TGTGCCACCAGTGATTTGGGACAGGGGGCCGCAGATACGCAGTATTTT. Encoded protein: CATSDLGQGAADTQYF.

This clonotype was found a few times. A read error may be the cause here, since a much bigger clone is one base away. The chain is built from TRBV2 and TRBJ2-1; D remains ambiguous. Germline V gene data show CDR1 as SNHLY and CDR2 as FYNNEI. V was shortened by 4 bases and J by 2 bases, with 9 bases between the two germline ends. The CDR3 loop spans 14 amino acids. CDR3 loop: CASSGERPYNEQFF. Written as DNA, the CDR3 is TGTGCCAGCAGTGGAGAAAGACCCTACAATGAGCAGTTCTTC.

This clonotype was seen more than once but under ten times. The chain links TRBV2 to TRBJ2-3; TRBD2 matches at 7 bases. With 4 bases clipped from V and 3 bases from J, the junction kept 7 bases outside the gene matches. The CDR3 contains 15 residues. CDR1 and CDR2 (germline): SNHLY, FYNNEI. The DNA of the CDR3 is TGTGCCAGCAGTGCTTGGGGTAGCGGGACAGATACGCAGTATTTT. This codes for CASSAWGSGTDTQYF.

Comments on this clonotype: The likely explanation is a read error, given a far larger clone one base away. The rearrangement uses TRBV5-1 and TRBJ2-3; a weak D match, TRBD1 (5 bases). The DNA matches TRBJ2-7 better at its end, which makes the J call doubtful. Germline CDR1 SGHRS, CDR2 YFSETQ. The CDR3 runs to 14 residues. CDR3 in amino acids: CASSFGSGYYVQYF. CDR3 bases: TGCGCCAGCAGCTTTGGTTCAGGGTACTACGTGCAGTACTTC.

As regards this clonotype: This may stem from a read error, because a much larger clone lies one nucleotide away. The chain couples TRBV11-2 to TRBJ2-1; D might be TRBD1 (6 bases). Per the germline V gene, CDR1 is SGHAT and CDR2 is FQNNGV. CDR3 length: 14 residues. The CDR3 is CVSSWTAGNNEQFF. The CDR3 nucleotides are TGTGTCAGCAGCTGGACAGCAGGCAACAATGAGCAGTTCTTC.

Worth noting for this clonotype: A read error may be the cause here, since a much bigger clone is one base away. CDR3 nucleotide sequence: TGTGCCAGCAACGCTATGGGTGGGGATGAAAAACTGGTTTTT. It is translated as CASNAMGGDEKLVF. The genes are TRBV7-2 and TRBJ1-4, with D unclear. Germline V gives CDR1 SGHTA, CDR2 FQGNSA. This CDR3 has 14 residues.

This clonotype has a handful of counts. The chain employs TRBV24-1 and TRBJ2-1; 8 bases are a match to TRBD2. V dropped 8 bases and J dropped 9; count of bases not matched to a gene: 11. The CDR3 extends over 14 amino acids. Germline CDR1 is KGHDR and CDR2 is SFDVKD. This CDR3 reads CATMLAGGDAEQFF. For the CDR3, the DNA is TGTGCCACCATGCTGGCGGGAGGCGATGCTGAGCAGTTCTTC.

This clonotype occurred many times. V gene TRBV7-3 combines with J gene TRBJ2-5; the D gene is possibly TRBD2 (5 bases). Germline-derived CDR1 and CDR2 are SGHTA and FQGTGA. V lost 5 bases to trimming and J lost 2 bases, with 9 bases between them. The CDR3 sequence is 13 residues long. Here the CDR3 DNA reads TGTGCCAGCAGCGCCGGGAATCAAGAGACCCAGTACTTC. Translating it yields CASSAGNQETQYF.